This T cell receptor beta chain was found in a study of sequential checkpoint blockade in melanoma (dated by TCRdb to about 2019). In the study overall: Patients were assigned by 1:1 randomization to either first-line nivolumab followed by ipilimumab (arm A) or ipilimumab followed by nivolumab (arm B). Maintenance nivolumab came after each of the two trial sequences. Overall results and qualifications from the work: The model for predicting response that combines TCR metrics with mutation burden needs to be validated in larger, independent patient cohorts.

This specimen's treatment or condition label, interpreted: randomized to nivolumab then ipilimumab (arm A) or the reverse (arm B). None of the trial patients had been given prior DNA-damaging chemotherapy. Live CD3+CD8+ cells negative for CD19 and CD56 were sorted from thawed PBMCs on a FACS Aria II flow cytometer. Samples were obtained from patients with melanoma enrolled in CheckMate 064, a randomized, open-label phase II trial of sequential checkpoint blockade. Peripheral blood mononuclear cells were collected by leukapheresis, purified with Ficoll-Paque, and frozen in human serum with approximately 9.9% DMSO. Immediately after sorting, the purity of sorted blood CD3+CD8+ cells was verified to be >95%, after which DNA was extracted. The immunoSEQ Assay was used to immunosequence TCRbeta CDR3 regions from genomic DNA. Genomic DNA was amplified by bias-controlled multiplex PCR before high-throughput sequencing. On the study's bioinformatics: To quantify the absolute abundance of each unique TCRbeta CDR3 region, the sequences were collapsed and filtered. Clonality, defined as 1 minus Pielou's evenness, was calculated using productive rearrangements only. Clones with significantly greater frequencies in on-treatment versus baseline samples were identified using a previously published method. TCRdb took over this immuneACCESS table, retaining in-frame rearrangements with V and J assigned. Such tables are incomplete; in checked studies, under half of the missing clones stem from an unresolved V gene, and the remainder is unexplained. V, J and clone size are taken as reported in that table, and D and trimming were inferred from the DNA itself. Counted in this sample were some 35,000 clones; around nine tenths of them appeared once. The ten largest clones represent approximately 13% of the sample.

Based on the germline V gene, the CDR1 and CDR2 sequences are MGHRA and YSYEKL. The V end loses 1 base and the J end loses 6 bases, and a stretch of 9 bases separates them. From its cysteine to its phenylalanine, the CDR3 spans 13 amino acids. The retained sequence is limited to the CDR3, 39 bases, with the frame set at the first base. To note about this clone: Its antigen remains unidentified. No base qualities exist here, and no much larger clone lies one base off it.

This specimen consisted of CD8+ T cells sorted from blood (inferred from file names), obtained from a patient given nivolumab and ipilimumab in sequence. Recombination connected TRBV4-1 to TRBJ1-1; TRBD1 is a possible D gene, resting on 5 matching bases. The origin of this receptor is a human donor with melanoma. The DNA is TGCGCCAGCAGCCAAGGCGCGGGGGCTGAAGCTTTCTTT. This translates into CASSQGAGAEAFF.